This T cell receptor (beta chain) was profiled in a study of cytomegalovirus exposure and HLA in healthy donors. Overall study results and limits: Roughly uniform depth of sequencing across donors was assumed in presence/absence analyses.

CDR1 SGHAT and CDR2 FQNNGV come from the germline V gene. CDR3 size: 15 residues. Trimming cost V 5 bases and J 6 bases, with 16 bases left between them. PCR employed 60 Vbeta and 13 Jbeta primers. In the authors' methods: Around 80 million unique TCR beta chains, roughly 11 million of them shared, were counted by a later analysis. The method was immunoSEQ multiplex PCR; TCRdb's version includes in-frame clones alone and lacks a portion of them. V and J calls and clone size are as listed in that table; D and trimming were resolved from the DNA. The repertoire includes fewer than 200,000 clones, over 75% of them detected once, and under 3% sits in the top ten. About this clone: As yet, its antigen is unknown.

Sequenced input: PBMCs. The rearrangement uses TRBV11-2 and TRBJ1-4, with unresolved D. The sequence was obtained from a male donor in good health and CMV-seronegative. The CDR3 here is CASSPKGEADEKLFF. In DNA form, the CDR3 reads TGTGCCAGCAGCCCAAAAGGTGAAGCGGATGAAAAACTGTTTTTT.